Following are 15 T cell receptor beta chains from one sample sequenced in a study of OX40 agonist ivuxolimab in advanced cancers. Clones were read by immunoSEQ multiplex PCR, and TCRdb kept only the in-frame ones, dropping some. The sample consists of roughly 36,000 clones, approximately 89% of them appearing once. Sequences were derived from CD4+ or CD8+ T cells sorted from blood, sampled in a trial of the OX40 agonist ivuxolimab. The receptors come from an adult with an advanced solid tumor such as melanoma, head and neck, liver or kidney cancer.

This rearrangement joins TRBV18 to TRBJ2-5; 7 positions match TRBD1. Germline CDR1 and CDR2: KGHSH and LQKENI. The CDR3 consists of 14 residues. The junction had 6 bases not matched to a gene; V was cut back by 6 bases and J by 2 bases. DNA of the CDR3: TGTGCCAGCTCTCCTCCACAGGGGCAAGAGACCCAGTACTTC. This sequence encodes CASSPPQGQETQYF.

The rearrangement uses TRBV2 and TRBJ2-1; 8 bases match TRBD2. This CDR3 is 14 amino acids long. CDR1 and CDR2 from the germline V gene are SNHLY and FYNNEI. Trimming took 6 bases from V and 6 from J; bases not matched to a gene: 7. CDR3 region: CASSFSGATNEQFF. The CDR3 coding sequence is TGTGCCAGCAGCTTTAGCGGGGCCACCAATGAGCAGTTCTTC.

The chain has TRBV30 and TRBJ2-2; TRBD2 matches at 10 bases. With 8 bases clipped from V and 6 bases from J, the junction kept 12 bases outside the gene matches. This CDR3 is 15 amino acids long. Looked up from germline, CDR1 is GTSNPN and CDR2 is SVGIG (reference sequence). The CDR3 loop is CAGGTQLAGSGELFF. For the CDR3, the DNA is TGTGCCGGGGGTACCCAACTAGCGGGATCCGGGGAGCTGTTTTTT.

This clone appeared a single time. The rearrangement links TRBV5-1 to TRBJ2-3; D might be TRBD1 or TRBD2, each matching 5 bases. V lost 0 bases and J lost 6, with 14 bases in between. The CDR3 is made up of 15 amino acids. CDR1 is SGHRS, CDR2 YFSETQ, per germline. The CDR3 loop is CASSLDSWDGDTQYF. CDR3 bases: TGCGCCAGCAGCTTGGACTCCTGGGACGGGGATACGCAGTATTTT.

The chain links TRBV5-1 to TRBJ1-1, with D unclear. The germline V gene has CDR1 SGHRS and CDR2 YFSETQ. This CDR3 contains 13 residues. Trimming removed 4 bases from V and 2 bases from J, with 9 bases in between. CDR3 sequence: CASSLVVNTEAFF. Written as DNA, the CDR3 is TGCGCCAGCAGCCTAGTGGTCAACACTGAAGCTTTCTTT.

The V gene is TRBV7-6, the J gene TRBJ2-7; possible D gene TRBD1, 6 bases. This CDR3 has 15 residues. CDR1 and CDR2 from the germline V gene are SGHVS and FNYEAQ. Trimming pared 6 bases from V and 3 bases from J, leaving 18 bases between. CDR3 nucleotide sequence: TGTGCCAGCAGTCCCAGGGGAGTTGCAATCTACGAGCAGTACTTC. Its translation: CASSPRGVAIYEQYF.

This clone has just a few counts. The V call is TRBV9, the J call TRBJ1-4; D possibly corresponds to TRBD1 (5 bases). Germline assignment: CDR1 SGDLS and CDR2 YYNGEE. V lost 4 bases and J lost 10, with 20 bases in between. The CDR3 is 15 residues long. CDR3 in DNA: TGTGCCAGCAGCCACTACTTTGGGGGAATATCAAAACTGTTTTTT. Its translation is CASSHYFGGISKLFF.

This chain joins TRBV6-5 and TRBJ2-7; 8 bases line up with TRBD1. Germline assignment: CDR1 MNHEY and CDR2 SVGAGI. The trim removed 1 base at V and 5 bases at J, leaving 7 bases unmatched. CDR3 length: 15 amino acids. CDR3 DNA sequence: TGTGCCAGCAGTTACTATGGAGACAGGGGCAACGAGCAGTACTTC. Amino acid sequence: CASSYYGDRGNEQYF.

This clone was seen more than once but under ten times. CDR3 in amino acids: CAWSVLGGYTF. CDR3 coding DNA: TGTGCCTGGAGTGTACTCGGGGGCTACACCTTC. J is TRBJ1-2 and V is TRBV30, with unresolved D. Looked up from germline, CDR1 is GTSNPN and CDR2 is SVGIG (reference sequence). Trimming cost V 0 bases and J 8 bases, with 7 bases left between them. This CDR3 contains 11 residues. The full variable domain, rest sourced from reference TRBV30 and TRBJ1-2, is SQTIHQWPATLVQPVGSPLSLECTVEGTSNPNLYWYRQAAGRGLQLLFYSVGIGQISSEVPQNLSASRPQDRQFILSSKKLLLSDSGFYLCAWSVLGGYTFGSGTRLTVV.

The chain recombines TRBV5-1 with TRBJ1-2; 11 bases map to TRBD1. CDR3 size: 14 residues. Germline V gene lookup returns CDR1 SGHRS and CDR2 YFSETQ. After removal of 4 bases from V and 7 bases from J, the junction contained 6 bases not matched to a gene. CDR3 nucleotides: TGCGCCAGCAGCCCCGGGACAGGGGGTGGTGGCTACACCTTC. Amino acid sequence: CASSPGTGGGGYTF.

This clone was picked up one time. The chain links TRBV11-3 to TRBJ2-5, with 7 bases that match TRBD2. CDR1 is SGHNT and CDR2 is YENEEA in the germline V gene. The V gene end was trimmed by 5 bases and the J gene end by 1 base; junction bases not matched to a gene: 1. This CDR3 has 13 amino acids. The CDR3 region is CASSTSAQETQYF. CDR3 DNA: TGTGCCAGCAGCACTAGCGCCCAAGAGACCCAGTACTTC. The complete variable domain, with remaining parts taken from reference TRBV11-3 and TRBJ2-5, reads EAGVVQSPRYKIIEKKQPVAFWCNPISGHNTLYWYLQNLGQGPELLIRYENEEAVDDSQLPKDRFSAERLKGVDSTLKIQPAELGDSAVYLCASSTSAQETQYFGPGTRLLVL.

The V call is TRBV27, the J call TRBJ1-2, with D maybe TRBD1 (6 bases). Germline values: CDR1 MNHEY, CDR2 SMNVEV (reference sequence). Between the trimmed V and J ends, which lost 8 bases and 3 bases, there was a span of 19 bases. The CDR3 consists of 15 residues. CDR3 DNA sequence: TGTGCCAGCCCTCGGAGGGGGGCAGTAGACTATGGCTACACCTTC. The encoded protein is CASPRRGAVDYGYTF.

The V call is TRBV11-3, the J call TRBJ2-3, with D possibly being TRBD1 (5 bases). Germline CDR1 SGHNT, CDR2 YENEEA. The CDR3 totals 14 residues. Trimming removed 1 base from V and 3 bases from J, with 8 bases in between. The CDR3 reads CASSLVWTTDTQYF. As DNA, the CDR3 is TGTGCCAGCAGCTTAGTTTGGACAACAGATACGCAGTATTTT.

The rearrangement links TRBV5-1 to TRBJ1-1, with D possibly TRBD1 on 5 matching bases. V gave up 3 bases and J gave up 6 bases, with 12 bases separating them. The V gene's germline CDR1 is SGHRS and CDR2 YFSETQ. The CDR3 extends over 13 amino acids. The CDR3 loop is CASSWGTAAEAFF. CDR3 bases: TGCGCCAGCAGCTGGGGGACGGCCGCTGAAGCTTTCTTT.

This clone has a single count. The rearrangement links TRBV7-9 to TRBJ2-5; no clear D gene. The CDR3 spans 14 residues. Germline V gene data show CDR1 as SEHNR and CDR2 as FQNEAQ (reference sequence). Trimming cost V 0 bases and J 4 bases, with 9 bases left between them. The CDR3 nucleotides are TGTGCCAGCAGCTTAGCCTCCGCCGTAGAGACCCAGTACTTC. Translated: CASSLASAVETQYF.